Listed here are 32 T cell receptor beta chains from one sample, sequenced in a study of shared clonotypes between healthy human individuals. In the naive CD8 group, cells lacked CD45RO and were positively selected for CCR7, so terminally differentiated effector memory CD45RA+ cells were left out. Sequencing was performed with immunoSEQ multiplex PCR; in TCRdb, only in-frame clones are kept and a portion is missing. The sample records millions of clones, 93% being singletons. The sequenced sample was naive CD8+ T cells from PBMCs. These receptors originate from a man between 18 and 35 years old in good health. Some clones in this sample may be carry-over from other donors' samples.

Regarding this clone: In the same sample, other DNA sequences code for this CDR3. This chain joins TRBV5-6 and TRBJ2-3; D remains unclear. Germline CDR1 is SGHDT and CDR2 is YYEEEE. With 0 bases removed from V and 4 bases from J, the gap between germline ends came to 3 bases. There are 12 residues in the CDR3. CDR3 region: CASSLAADTQYF. In DNA form, the CDR3 reads TGTGCCAGCAGCTTGGCTGCAGATACGCAGTATTTT.

This clone is a singleton in its sample. Other DNA sequences in this specimen translate into the identical CDR3. The V and J genes are TRBV6-5 and TRBJ2-1; no clear D gene. This CDR3 comprises 15 residues. V gave up 0 bases and J gave up 0 bases, with 6 bases separating them. The germline V gene has CDR1 MNHEY and CDR2 SVGAGI. The chain's CDR3 is CASSYSGSSYNEQFF. The CDR3 DNA is TGTGCCAGCAGTTACTCCGGTAGCTCCTACAATGAGCAGTTCTTC.

The chain employs TRBV13 and TRBJ2-7, with D perhaps TRBD2 (6 bases). V lost 5 bases and J 3 bases, leaving 17 bases between the germline ends. Germline CDR1 is PRHDT and CDR2 is FYEKMQ (reference sequence). The CDR3 sequence is 15 residues long. The CDR3 DNA is TGTGCCAGCAGCCGGTCGGAGGGAAGGAACTACGAGCAGTACTTC. This gives the protein CASSRSEGRNYEQYF.

This clone appeared once. The chain is built from TRBV14 and TRBJ2-7; the match to TRBD2 covers 9 bases. Germline V lookup: CDR1 SGHDN, CDR2 FVKESK. This CDR3 has 16 residues. The junction had 8 bases not matched to a gene; V was cut back by 1 base and J by 4 bases. CDR3 protein: CASSQGVAGGHYEQYF. The CDR3 bases are TGTGCCAGCAGCCAAGGAGTGGCGGGAGGGCATTACGAGCAGTACTTC. Full variable domain (missing parts from reference TRBV14 and TRBJ2-7): EAGVTQFPSHSVIEKGQTVTLRCDPISGHDNLYWYRRVMGKEIKFLLHFVKESKQDESGMPNNRFLAERTGGTYSTLKVQPAELEDSGVYFCASSQGVAGGHYEQYFGPGTRLTVT.

The gene calls are TRBV11-2 and TRBJ2-7; D unclear. V was cut by 3 bases and J by 7 bases, with 10 bases left in between. Per the germline V gene, CDR1 is SGHAT and CDR2 is FQNNGV. This CDR3 region has 12 residues. CDR3 sequence (DNA): TGTGCCAGCAGCTTTCTCCCAAAAGAGCAGTACTTC. Translating gives CASSFLPKEQYF.

This sequence joins TRBV6-1 and TRBJ2-1; tentative D call: TRBD2 (6 bases). Per the germline V gene, CDR1 is MNHNS and CDR2 is SASEGT. The V and J ends lost 3 bases and 2 bases respectively, with 11 bases between them. The CDR3 spans 15 residues. In nucleotides, the CDR3 is TGTGCCAGCAGTGAGGCGGCGGGACCCTACAATGAGCAGTTCTTC. Residues: CASSEAAGPYNEQFF.

The chain links TRBV27 to TRBJ1-4; D is undetermined. The ends were cut back, 4 bases at V and 0 bases at J, with 15 bases in the middle. Germline V gives CDR1 MNHEY, CDR2 SMNVEV (reference sequence). The CDR3 spans 17 residues. The CDR3, as DNA: TGTGCCAGCAGTTCTAAGGCTGGGGTCACAACTAATGAAAAACTGTTTTTT. Translated: CASSSKAGVTTNEKLFF.

Concerning this clone itself: The identical CDR3 is also encoded by other nucleotide sequences in the sample. This sequence joins TRBV28 and TRBJ2-7, with TRBD1 matching over 8 bases. In germline, CDR1 is MDHEN, CDR2 SYDVKM. The CDR3 has 15 amino acids. The ends lost 4 bases at V and 2 bases at J; junction bases unmatched: 7. The chain's CDR3 is CASSSRTGPTYEQYF. For the CDR3, the DNA is TGTGCCAGCAGTTCAAGGACAGGGCCAACCTACGAGCAGTACTTC.

This chain uses TRBV27 with TRBJ2-1, with TRBD2 matching 8 bases. Germline-derived CDR1 and CDR2 are MNHEY and SMNVEV (reference sequence). This CDR3 has 18 amino acids. J lost 2 bases, V lost 5 bases, and 14 bases had no gene match. The CDR3 sequence: CASSPQGPGLETYNEQFF. The CDR3 DNA reads as TGTGCCAGCAGTCCACAAGGACCGGGACTAGAGACCTACAATGAGCAGTTCTTC.

The chain is built from TRBV19 and TRBJ1-1; 7 bases are a match to TRBD1. From germline, CDR1 is LNHDA and CDR2 SQIVND (reference sequence). The CDR3 covers 19 residues. V dropped 5 bases and J dropped 4; count of bases not matched to a gene: 22. The DNA of the CDR3 is TGTGCCAGTAGTTCCCACAGGCTAGACAGGGCAAATGGGGCCACTGAAGCTTTCTTT. Translating it yields CASSSHRLDRANGATEAFF.

This chain joins TRBV6-5 and TRBJ1-2; D remains ambiguous. There are 15 residues in the CDR3. Germline lookup yields CDR1 MNHEY and CDR2 SVGAGI. The ends were cut back, 0 bases at V and 8 bases at J, with 16 bases in the middle. The chain's CDR3 is CASSYSILGPDGYTF. CDR3 DNA: TGTGCCAGCAGTTACTCGATACTAGGCCCAGACGGCTACACCTTC.

J is TRBJ1-5 and V is TRBV28; D not certain. The germline V and J ends were trimmed by 5 bases and 0 bases, with 8 bases remaining between them. In germline, CDR1 is MDHEN, CDR2 SYDVKM. This CDR3 is built from 14 residues. CDR3 in amino acids: CASSVKDSNQPQHF. The CDR3 nucleotides are TGTGCCAGCAGTGTCAAGGATAGCAATCAGCCCCAGCATTTT.

The chain has TRBV28 and TRBJ2-5; D is unresolved. Germline V gene lookup returns CDR1 MDHEN and CDR2 SYDVKM. The CDR3 runs to 12 residues. Trimming took 8 bases from V and 7 from J, leaving 14 bases between them. The CDR3 DNA sequence: TGTGCCAGCGCCTGGGTGGTCGGGACCCAGTACTTC. This encodes CASAWVVGTQYF.

The sample holds one count of this clone. The chain joins TRBV9 to TRBJ1-1; the match to TRBD1 covers 12 bases. The germline V gene has CDR1 SGDLS and CDR2 YYNGEE. V was pared by 3 bases and J by 4 bases, with 16 bases of the junction left unmatched. This CDR3 region has 19 residues. The CDR3: CASSGGQGAYFSESTEAFF. CDR3 nucleotides: TGTGCCAGCAGCGGGGGACAGGGGGCTTACTTTTCAGAGAGCACTGAAGCTTTCTTT.

The chain has TRBV19 and TRBJ2-2, with D maybe TRBD1 (6 bases). Germline loops: CDR1 LNHDA, CDR2 SQIVND (reference sequence). V dropped 7 bases and J dropped 5 bases, with 20 bases sitting between them. The CDR3 loop spans 16 amino acids. CDR3 in DNA: TGTGCCAGTACCCCATGGCGACAGGATCCAACCGGGGAGCTGTTTTTT. It codes for CASTPWRQDPTGELFF.

This chain connects TRBV7-9 to TRBJ1-1; 7 nucleotides align to TRBD1. Germline V gives CDR1 SEHNR, CDR2 FQNEAQ (reference sequence). The V and J ends lost 6 bases and 1 base, in that order; junction bases with no gene match: 8. The CDR3 is made up of 15 amino acids. This CDR3 is CASRYRQGPNTEAFF. The CDR3 DNA sequence: TGTGCCAGCAGGTACCGACAGGGTCCGAACACTGAAGCTTTCTTT.

The chain couples TRBV28 to TRBJ2-6; TRBD1 is a possible D gene (5 bases). The CDR3 sequence is 17 residues long. V lost 5 bases and J lost 0, with 14 bases in between. Germline-derived CDR1 and CDR2 are MDHEN and SYDVKM. The CDR3 DNA follows: TGTGCCAGCAGTGTCCGACAGTTCCTCTCTGGGGCCAACGTCCTGACTTTC. Translated: CASSVRQFLSGANVLTF. The whole variable domain, remainder taken from reference TRBV28 and TRBJ2-6, is DVKVTQSSRYLVKRTGEKVFLECVQDMDHENMFWYRQDPGLGLRLIYFSYDVKMKEKGDIPEGYSVSREKKERFSLILESASTNQTSMYLCASSVRQFLSGANVLTFGAGSRLTVL.

The chain carries TRBV7-3 and TRBJ2-1; D is possibly TRBD1 (6 bases). The V gene's germline CDR1 is SGHTA and CDR2 FQGTGA. V lost 5 bases to trimming and J lost 7 bases, with 24 bases between them. The CDR3 is made up of 17 amino acids. The chain's CDR3 is CASSPTGSGFVGNEQFF. In nucleotides, the CDR3 is TGTGCCAGCAGCCCGACAGGTTCGGGTTTTGTCGGAAATGAGCAGTTCTTC.

The chain has TRBV9 and TRBJ2-4; D uncertain. The CDR3 consists of 15 residues. Trimming pared 0 bases from V and 0 bases from J, leaving 7 bases between. CDR1 and CDR2 (germline): SGDLS, YYNGEE. DNA of the CDR3: TGTGCCAGCAGCGTAGGAGCAGTAGCCAAAAACATTCAGTACTTC. Protein product: CASSVGAVAKNIQYF.

CDR3 protein: CASSLYSVDQETQYF. The DNA of the CDR3 is TGCGCCAGCAGCTTGTATAGCGTGGATCAAGAGACCCAGTACTTC. The V call is TRBV5-1, the J call TRBJ2-5, with D possibly being TRBD2 (5 bases). Deletions cut 1 base from V and 2 bases from J, with 12 bases between. Germline lookup yields CDR1 SGHRS and CDR2 YFSETQ. The CDR3 has 15 residues. Combining the CDR3 with reference TRBV5-1 and TRBJ2-5 gives the whole variable domain KAGVTQTPRYLIKTRGQQVTLSCSPISGHRSVSWYQQTPGQGLQFLFEYFSETQRNKGNFPGRFSGRQFSNSRSEMNVSTLELGDSALYLCASSLYSVDQETQYFGPGTRLLVL.

The chain recombines TRBV6-6 with TRBJ2-2, with TRBD2 identical over 7 bases. CDR3 length: 15 amino acids. V gave up 2 bases and J gave up 6 bases; unmatched junction bases: 6. CDR1 and CDR2 from the germline V gene are MNHNY and SVGAGI (reference sequence). This chain's CDR3 is CASSYTPRGAGELFF. For the CDR3, the DNA is TGTGCCAGCAGTTACACCCCTCGGGGGGCCGGGGAGCTGTTTTTT.

The chain has TRBV5-8 and TRBJ1-5; D possibly corresponds to TRBD1 (5 bases). The V gene's germline CDR1 is SGHTS and CDR2 YDEGEE. The CDR3 is 15 residues long. V lost 4 bases and J lost 3, with 14 bases in between. The CDR3 coding sequence is TGTGCCAGCAGCAGAGCCGGGACGGTCAATCAGCCCCAGCATTTT. This gives the protein CASSRAGTVNQPQHF.

The V and J genes are TRBV29-1 and TRBJ2-5, with D tentatively TRBD1 (5 bases). Trimming left V 1 base short and J 3 bases short, with 18 bases between. Germline-derived CDR1 and CDR2 are SQVTM and ANQGSEA. The CDR3 has 16 residues. The CDR3 is CSVEGQGALREETQYF. CDR3 coding DNA: TGCAGCGTTGAAGGACAAGGGGCGCTTAGGGAAGAGACCCAGTACTTC.

V usage is TRBV6-6 and J usage is TRBJ1-2; 7 positions agree with TRBD1. The V gene end was trimmed by 4 bases and the J gene end by 4 bases; junction bases not matched to a gene: 6. This CDR3 region has 14 residues. Germline CDR1 and CDR2: MNHNY and SVGAGI (reference sequence). This CDR3 is CASSSDRSRYGYTF. The CDR3 DNA reads TGTGCCAGCAGTTCGGACAGGTCCCGCTATGGCTACACCTTC.

The chain combines TRBV10-3 with TRBJ2-7; 9 positions match TRBD2. The CDR3 runs to 16 residues. V lost 6 bases and J lost 2; bases outside the gene matches: 11. The germline V gene has CDR1 ENHRY and CDR2 SYGVKD. CDR3 bases: TGTGCCATCAGCATAACGACTAGCGGAAAAACCTACGAGCAGTACTTC. Translated: CAISITTSGKTYEQYF.

This chain uses TRBV29-1 with TRBJ2-1; the D is unclear. CDR1 and CDR2 (germline): SQVTM, ANQGSEA. CDR3 length equals 11 residues. V was trimmed by 8 bases and J by 0 bases, leaving 5 bases between them. The CDR3 loop is CSLDSYNEQFF. The DNA for the CDR3 is TGCAGCCTGGACTCCTACAATGAGCAGTTCTTC.

CDR3 nucleotide sequence: TGTGCCATCAGTGAGGAAGCTGGCTCCGGCCAGCCCCAGCATTTT. Its protein is CAISEEAGSGQPQHF. The rearrangement uses TRBV10-3 and TRBJ1-5; unclear D gene. V was pared by 2 bases and J by 7 bases, with 15 bases between. This CDR3 contains 15 residues. Germline V lookup: CDR1 ENHRY, CDR2 SYGVKD.

The CDR3 here is CASSPESTGGRKETQYF. The DNA of the CDR3 is TGTGCCAGCAGCCCGGAAAGTACAGGGGGCAGGAAGGAGACCCAGTACTTC. V and J are TRBV7-9 and TRBJ2-5, with TRBD1 matching 9 bases. The CDR3 has 17 amino acids. Germline V gives CDR1 SEHNR, CDR2 FQNEAQ (reference sequence). The V segment lost 5 bases and the J segment 5 bases; nucleotides outside the gene matches: 15.

The chain uses TRBV4-1 and TRBJ1-2; weak D call: TRBD1 (6 bases). This CDR3 is 15 amino acids long. Germline CDR1 reads MGHRA; CDR2 reads YSYEKL. The V end lost 0 bases, the J end lost 4 bases, and 12 bases lay between the germline ends. CDR3 protein: CASSQDSPGAYGYTF. DNA of the CDR3: TGCGCCAGCAGCCAAGACTCACCAGGGGCCTATGGCTACACCTTC.

The gene calls are TRBV6-5 and TRBJ2-7, with 8 nucleotides matching TRBD2. The CDR3 sequence is 15 residues long. Germline V gives CDR1 MNHEY, CDR2 SVGAGI. The junction had 8 bases not matched to a gene; V was cut back by 5 bases and J by 2 bases. The CDR3 nucleotides are TGTGCCAGCAGTGTCCTCCGGGGGGGGCCCTACGAGCAGTACTTC. It encodes CASSVLRGGPYEQYF.

V gene TRBV27 combines with J gene TRBJ2-1; either TRBD1 or TRBD2 may fit D (5 bases each). The germline gives CDR1 MNHEY, CDR2 SMNVEV (reference sequence). The CDR3 is 15 residues long. V was pared by 4 bases and J by 8 bases, with 18 bases between. CDR3 sequence reads: CASSWGTTVLDEQFF. The CDR3 coding sequence is TGTGCCAGCAGTTGGGGGACGACGGTCTTGGATGAGCAGTTCTTC.

Comment on this clone: The same CDR3 arises from other DNA sequences in this sample as well. The chain carries TRBV6-1 and TRBJ1-2; D possibly corresponds to TRBD1 (5 bases). V lost 0 bases and J 4 bases, leaving 9 bases between the germline ends. Germline V gene lookup returns CDR1 MNHNS and CDR2 SASEGT. This CDR3 region has 14 residues. CDR3 coding DNA: TGTGCCAGCAGTGAAGCCGGGACGGGCTATGGCTACACCTTC. Protein product: CASSEAGTGYGYTF.